What follows are 29 T cell receptor delta chains derived from one specimen sequenced in a study of γδ T cells in repeated Plasmodium falciparum infection. TCRdb used CATT to re-call clones from the multiplex PCR reads. This table holds more than 70,000 delta-chain clones, roughly 0.9% found once. Vgamma9/Vdelta2+ and Vdelta2-negative gammadelta T cells were flow-sorted from PBMC for bulk sequencing. The sample consisted of gamma-delta T cells from blood. Receptor source: a pool of human donors (malaria-infected and uninfected, not separated).

A few counts support this clone. Translating this DNA gives a protein that differs at residue 3 from the TCRdb one, which belongs to a much larger clone; a read error is likely, and the protein shown is this translation. J is TRDJ1 and V is TRDV2; 12 bases agree with TRDD3. TCRdb supplies no J gene; here it was assigned by aligning the nucleotide sequence to germline. The CDR3 covers 13 residues. The germline gives CDR1 GEAIGNYY, CDR2 EKD. CDR3 sequence: CARDPLLGDTLIF. The CDR3 bases are TGTGCCCGTGATCCTCTACTGGGGGATACACTCATCTTT.

This clone was seen a few times. This sequence is one base from a far larger clone and is likely a read error. Other DNA sequences in this specimen translate into the identical CDR3. The V call is TRDV2, the J call TRDJ3; a weak D match, TRDD3 (6 bases). TCRdb does not report a J gene; here it was assigned by matching the DNA to germline references. Trimming cost V 3 bases and J 0 bases, with 20 bases left between them. The CDR3 contains 20 residues. Germline values: CDR1 GEAIGNYY, CDR2 EKD. The CDR3 reads CACDGGGGYASSWDTRQMFF. For the CDR3, the DNA is TGTGCCTGTGACGGTGGTGGGGGGTACGCCAGCTCCTGGGACACCCGACAGATGTTTTTC.

This clone was detected a few times. TCRdb assigns this DNA the protein of a much larger clone, which departs from its translation at residue 4; this likely reflects a read error, and the protein shown comes from translating the DNA. The rearrangement links TRDV2 to TRDJ1; D is uncertain. The J gene, missing from TCRdb, was assigned here through DNA to germline matching. CDR3 length: 16 amino acids. Looked up from germline, CDR1 is GEAIGNYY and CDR2 is EKD. The CDR3 loop reads CACVTGRRAGVDKLIF. As DNA, the CDR3 is TGTGCCTGTGTCACCGGTCGGAGGGCAGGCGTAGATAAACTCATCTTT.

This clone was picked up a small number of times. A far larger clone is just one base off, so this is likely a read error. The same CDR3 arises from other DNA sequences in this sample as well. The V gene is TRDV1; the J gene was not called; the table assigns TRDD3, which was not confirmed against the DNA. Per germline, CDR1 TSWWSYY and CDR2 QGS. The length of the CDR3 is 19 residues. CDR3 region: CALGELGPPLWGITDKLIF. The CDR3 nucleotides read TGTGCTCTTGGGGAACTGGGTCCTCCCCTCTGGGGGATTACCGATAAACTTATCTTT.

With respect to this clone: The amino acid sequence in TCRdb belongs to a much larger clone and departs from this DNA's translation at residue 11, likely a sequencing read error; the sequence shown is translated from the DNA. The chain has TRDV2 and TRDJ2, with a weak D call TRDD3 (5 bases). No J segment appears in TCRdb, so it was assigned here by matching the sequence to germline. Trimming took 0 bases from V and 4 from J, leaving 29 bases between them. Germline loops: CDR1 GEAIGNYY, CDR2 EKD. CDR3 length: 21 residues. Here the CDR3 DNA reads TGTGCCTGTGACACCGTCATCCGGGAACCAAGGGAGAGCTGGGCGACAGCACAACTCTTCTTT. This sequence encodes CACDTVIREPRESWATAQLFF.

This clone turned up a few times. This probably arose from a read error, given a far larger clone one base away. The sample has other DNA sequences that encode this CDR3 too. This chain links TRDV2 with TRDJ1; a weak D match, TRDD3 (7 bases). The J gene was not available in TCRdb and was assigned here by matching the DNA to germline segments. This CDR3 has 24 residues. The germline CDR1 and CDR2 sequences are GEAIGNYY and EKD. CDR3 residues: CACDTGLASPTIAGGPRNTDKLIF. Here the CDR3 DNA reads TGTGCATGTGACACCGGATTGGCGAGTCCTACTATAGCTGGGGGCCCTCGGAACACCGATAAACTCATCTTT.

This clone was picked up many times. This likely came from a read error, as a far larger clone is one base away. Other DNA sequences in this sample translate to the same CDR3. The gene calls are TRDV2 and TRDJ2, with TRDD3 matching over 11 bases. Matching the DNA to germline supplied the J gene, which TCRdb does not give. The CDR3 runs 21 residues. Germline assignment: CDR1 GEAIGNYY and CDR2 EKD. The CDR3 DNA reads as TGTGCCTGTGACACGTTAGGTGGGGGATACGCGGTTAACGATTTGACAGCGCAACTCTTCTTT. Protein: CACDTLGGGYAVNDLTAQLFF.

Notes on this clone: The TCRdb protein comes from a much larger clone and disagrees with this DNA's translation at residue 3, likely due to a read error; the protein given here is derived from the DNA. The V call is TRDV2, the J call TRDJ3; 7 positions agree with TRDD3. The J gene, absent from TCRdb, was called here by matching the DNA to germline. In germline, CDR1 is GEAIGNYY, CDR2 EKD. This CDR3 is 19 amino acids long. CDR3 nucleotides: TGTGCCCGTGACACCGCTGGGGGGCCTAGCTCCTGGGACACCCGACAGATGTTTTTC. Translated, it gives CARDTAGGPSSWDTRQMFF.

In its sample, this clone ranks as medium-sized (0.01 to 0.1%). Other DNA sequences in the same sample also yield this CDR3. The rearrangement joins TRDV1 to TRDJ1; perhaps TRDD3 as D (5 bases). The V gene lost 2 bases and the J gene lost 1 base, with 11 bases spanning the gap. From germline, CDR1 is TSWWSYY and CDR2 QGS. The CDR3 length is 15 residues. CDR3 protein: CALGEAGVSTDKLIF. In DNA form, the CDR3 reads TGTGCTCTTGGGGAAGCGGGGGTTAGCACCGATAAACTCATCTTT.

This clone was seen many times. The amino acid sequence in TCRdb belongs to a much larger clone and departs from this DNA's translation at residue 13, likely a sequencing read error; the sequence shown is translated from the DNA. The V gene is TRDV2, the J gene TRDJ1, with 12 bases that match TRDD3. This CDR3 comprises 15 residues. Looked up from germline, CDR1 is GEAIGNYY and CDR2 is EKD. CDR3 nucleotide sequence: TGTGCCTGTGCTTCCTTACTGGGGGATACCGATAAACCCATCTTT. Translating it yields CACASLLGDTDKPIF.

This clone appeared a few times. The protein recorded in TCRdb matches a much larger clone and deviates from this DNA's translation at residue 3, suggesting a read error; the protein here is obtained by translating the DNA. This rearrangement joins TRAV38-2/DV8 to TRDJ1; 8 nucleotides agree with TRDD3. Since TCRdb gives no J gene, matching the DNA to germline was used here to assign it. The CDR3 length is 21 residues. The germline V gene has CDR1 TSESDYY and CDR2 QEAYKQQN. The CDR3 is CACRTAARGYLGIVDTDKLIF. The CDR3 coding sequence is TGTGCTTGTAGGACGGCGGCGAGGGGATACTTAGGTATCGTGGACACCGATAAACTCATCTTT.

This clone was recorded many times. The chain has TRDV1 and TRDJ1, with D possibly matching TRDD2 (6 bases). From germline, CDR1 is TSWWSYY and CDR2 QGS. The CDR3 length is 20 residues. V dropped 1 base and J dropped 4 bases, with 28 bases sitting between them. The CDR3 is CALGERALLRVLRWVDKLIF. CDR3 DNA: TGTGCTCTTGGGGAACGGGCCCTCCTACGTGTCCTACGCTGGGTCGATAAACTCATCTTT.

On this clone: The protein TCRdb gives is from a much larger clone and does not agree with this DNA's translation at residue 12, likely a read error; the protein shown here comes from the DNA. V is TRDV2 and J is TRDJ1; 8 bases are shared with TRDD3. In the absence of a J gene in TCRdb, the DNA was matched to germline to assign it here. Germline V gene lookup returns CDR1 GEAIGNYY and CDR2 EKD. The CDR3 loop spans 18 amino acids. Germline trimming cut 0 bases from V and 1 base from J; bases unmatched to any gene: 12. The CDR3 nucleotides are TGTGCCTGTGACACCGTGGGGATACCGGGGGCCAGCACCGATAAACTCATCTTT. It is translated as CACDTVGIPGASTDKLIF.

With regard to this clone: This DNA's translation differs at residue 3 from TCRdb's protein, which comes from a much larger clone; a read error is likely, and the protein shown is translated from the DNA. The V gene is TRDV1, the J gene TRDJ1; 8 bases line up with TRDD2. Germline assignment: CDR1 TSWWSYY and CDR2 QGS. The CDR3 is 25 residues long. This chain's CDR3 is CAIGELGPASYSWGFPLFLADKLIF. The CDR3 coding sequence is TGTGCTATTGGGGAACTCGGGCCCGCTTCCTACAGCTGGGGATTCCCCTTGTTCCTAGCGGATAAACTCATCTTT.

Comments on this clone: The protein held in TCRdb is that of a much larger clone and does not match this DNA's translation at residue 3, likely because of a read error; the protein shown is translated from the DNA. This chain connects TRDV2 to TRDJ2; 7 bases line up with TRDD3. The J gene, missing from TCRdb, was assigned here through DNA to germline matching. Germline V lookup: CDR1 GEAIGNYY, CDR2 EKD. This CDR3 contains 19 residues. DNA of the CDR3: TGTGCCAGTGACACCCTGGGGGGGGACCCACCAGCTTTGACAGCACAACTCTTCTTT. It is translated as CASDTLGGDPPALTAQLFF.

By share, this clone counts as medium-sized (0.01 to 0.1%). This rearrangement joins TRDV2 to TRDJ1, with 8 nucleotides matching TRDD3. The CDR3 runs to 17 residues. V lost 3 bases, J lost 1 base, and 12 bases stayed unmatched. Germline V gives CDR1 GEAIGNYY, CDR2 EKD. In DNA, the CDR3 is TGTGCCTGTGACTTGGCGCTACTGGGGGTTATCACCGATAAACTCATCTTT. Encoded protein: CACDLALLGVITDKLIF.

This clone came up a few times. This DNA translates differently at residue 17 from the TCRdb protein, which is that of a much larger clone; a read error is likely, and the protein shown is the DNA's own translation. The J gene was not called, though the V gene is TRDV1; the table's D call, TRDD3, was not checked against the DNA. This CDR3 has 19 amino acids. The V gene's germline CDR1 is TSWWSYY and CDR2 QGS. The CDR3 DNA reads as TGTGCTCTTGGGCCCCGGGCCTGGGGGATACAGGGGGAGTGCGATAAACCCATCTTT. The encoded protein is CALGPRAWGIQGECDKPIF.

As to this clone: TCRdb pairs this DNA with a much larger clone's protein that differs at residue 15, likely a read error; the protein shown was translated from the DNA. The V segment is TRDV1, and no J call was made. CDR3 length: 16 amino acids. CDR1 is TSWWSYY and CDR2 is QGS in the germline V gene. Here the CDR3 reads CALGVAPTQYTDKLTF. CDR3 in DNA: TGTGCTCTTGGGGTCGCTCCCACCCAGTACACCGATAAACTCACCTTT.

With regard to this clone: A far more abundant clone sits one base away, making this likely a read error. The sample holds other DNA sequences that translate to the same CDR3. The rearrangement joins TRDV1 to TRDJ1; possibly TRDD2 or TRDD3 for D (5 bases each). Assignment of the J gene here rests on matching the DNA to germline, because TCRdb gives none. The germline V gene has CDR1 TSWWSYY and CDR2 QGS. This CDR3 has 15 residues. The CDR3 is CALGELPFCPDKLIF. DNA of the CDR3: TGTGCTCTCGGGGAACTACCCTTCTGCCCCGATAAACTCATCTTT.

This clone was picked up a small number of times. TCRdb lists the protein of a much larger clone for this DNA, which differs at residue 11, so this is likely a read error; the protein given here is translated from the DNA itself. V gene assignment gives TRDV1, but the J gene was left uncalled; TRDD3, the table's D call, lacks a check against the DNA. The length of the CDR3 is 15 residues. Germline CDR1 TSWWSYY, CDR2 QGS. CDR3 region: CALGIPILGDPFLIF. The CDR3 bases are TGTGCTCTTGGGATCCCGATACTGGGGGACCCGTTCCTCATCTTT.

This clone appeared a few times. The protein held in TCRdb is that of a much larger clone and does not match this DNA's translation at residue 9, likely because of a read error; the protein shown is translated from the DNA. Written as DNA, the CDR3 is TGTGCTCTTGGGCTCCTTCCTTTTACCCTGGGGGATAATATCGATAAACTCATCTTT. This encodes CALGLLPFTLGDNIDKLIF. This chain uses TRDV1 with TRDJ1; 10 bases align to TRDD3. Germline values: CDR1 TSWWSYY, CDR2 QGS. The CDR3 length is 19 residues. V lost 5 bases and J lost 4; bases outside the gene matches: 19.

This clone was counted only a few times. For this DNA, TCRdb reports the protein of a much larger clone, which diverges at residue 11, most likely from a read error; the protein presented here is translated directly from the DNA. The rearrangement links TRDV1 to TRDJ1; perhaps D is TRDD1 or TRDD3 (6 bases each). TCRdb gives no J gene; it was assigned here by matching the DNA to germline. Germline assignment: CDR1 TSWWSYY and CDR2 QGS. The CDR3 is made up of 21 amino acids. With 5 bases removed from V and 0 bases from J, the gap between germline ends came to 31 bases. CDR3 nucleotides: TGTGCTCTTGGGTCCCCTCCAGGGAAATACAGTTCTGGGGCCGACACCGATAAACTCATCTTT. Its protein is CALGSPPGKYSSGADTDKLIF.

To note about this clone: TCRdb has a much larger clone's protein, which differs at residue 3 from the translation of this DNA, likely because of a read error; what is shown is the protein translated from the DNA. The chain couples TRDV2 to TRDJ1, with D perhaps matching TRDD3 (5 bases). TCRdb leaves out the J gene; it was filled in here by matching the DNA to germline. CDR1 GEAIGNYY and CDR2 EKD come from the germline V gene. This CDR3 comprises 18 residues. The CDR3 loop is CASDTVGSKVKGTDKLIF. Written as DNA, the CDR3 is TGTGCCAGTGACACCGTGGGGAGTAAAGTAAAGGGCACCGATAAACTCATCTTT.

This clone was detected a few times. The protein TCRdb lists belongs to a much larger clone and differs from this DNA's translation at residue 5, which points to a read error; the protein shown is made from the DNA. The V and J genes are TRDV1 and TRDJ1; perhaps D is TRDD2 or TRDD3 (6 bases each). V was shortened by 4 bases and J by 6 bases, with 30 bases between the two germline ends. The CDR3 is made up of 19 amino acids. Germline loops: CDR1 TSWWSYY, CDR2 QGS. In DNA, the CDR3 is TGTGCTCTTGGGGGTCTCATCCTACTGAGGATACTACCGCGAAATAAACTCATCTTT. Its protein is CALGGLILLRILPRNKLIF.

As to this clone: This sequence is one base from a far larger clone and is likely a read error. Different DNA sequences within this sample yield the same CDR3. The chain combines TRDV2 with TRDJ3; 13 bases agree with TRDD3. The J gene comes from matching the DNA to germline here; TCRdb lacks it. Germline V CDR1 and CDR2: GEAIGNYY, EKD. Trimming at V came to 2 bases and at J to 0 bases, leaving 3 bases not matched to a gene. The CDR3 runs to 19 residues. CDR3 residues: CACDSTGGYGSWDTRQMFF. For the CDR3, the DNA is TGTGCCTGTGACAGCACTGGGGGATACGGCTCCTGGGACACCCGACAGATGTTTTTC.

A few counts support this clone. With only one base between it and a far larger clone, this is likely a read error. Other nucleotide sequences from this sample produce the same CDR3. The chain combines TRDV2 with TRDJ1; 10 bases line up with TRDD3. TCRdb does not report a J gene; here it was assigned by matching the DNA to germline references. The germline V gene encodes CDR1 GEAIGNYY and CDR2 EKD. The ends lost 4 bases at V and 3 bases at J; junction bases unmatched: 13. The CDR3 has 17 residues. The DNA of the CDR3 is TGTGCCTGTGATACCGTAGGGGGATACGCGGATCCCGATAAACTCATCTTT. This gives the protein CACDTVGGYADPDKLIF.

This clone has a count of ten or more. V and J are TRDV2 and TRDJ1, with TRDD3 identical over 10 bases. Unmatched junction bases numbered 6, after V lost 3 bases and J lost 0 bases. This CDR3 has 16 residues. CDR1 is GEAIGNYY, CDR2 EKD, per germline. CDR3: CACDALTGGYTDKLIF. DNA for the CDR3: TGTGCCTGTGACGCTCTTACTGGGGGATACACCGATAAACTCATCTTT.

With respect to this clone: A far larger clone is a single base away, which makes a read error likely. The same CDR3 arises from other DNA sequences in this sample as well. This sequence joins TRDV2 and TRDJ1, with 13 bases that match TRDD3. Matching the DNA to germline supplied the J gene, which TCRdb does not give. Germline V gives CDR1 GEAIGNYY, CDR2 EKD. This CDR3 has 19 amino acids. Trimming cost V 2 bases and J 4 bases; bases outside gene matches: 15. The CDR3 bases are TGTGCCTGTGACAGAGGGCGCACTGGGGGATACGATGCGAACGATAAACTCATCTTT. It codes for CACDRGRTGGYDANDKLIF.

This clone was counted many times. This DNA's translation differs at residue 6 from TCRdb's protein, which comes from a much larger clone; a read error is likely, and the protein shown is translated from the DNA. The chain employs TRDV2 and TRDJ1; 9 bases line up with TRDD3. Since TCRdb gives no J gene, matching the DNA to germline was used here to assign it. CDR3 length equals 17 residues. V gave up 1 base and J gave up 4 bases; unmatched junction bases: 12. In germline, CDR1 is GEAIGNYY, CDR2 EKD. Here the CDR3 reads CACDTVRRGYEGDKLIF. CDR3 sequence (DNA): TGTGCCTGTGACACTGTACGGCGGGGATACGAAGGCGATAAACTCATCTTT.